These 21 T cell receptor beta chains were sequenced from one sample in a study of blood T cell repertoires in COVID-19. This table comes from immunoSEQ multiplex PCR, and its TCRdb copy is limited to in-frame clones, with some not included. The sample has 250,000 to 300,000 clones, around nine tenths seen once; the top ten hold around 13%. The sample consisted of peripheral blood. Receptors were obtained from a woman aged 55-69 years with acute or convalescent COVID-19.

The sample holds one count of this clone. The rearrangement links TRBV5-8 to TRBJ2-3; D is uncertain. Germline lookup yields CDR1 SGHTS and CDR2 YDEGEE. Trimming shortened V by 5 bases and J by 2 bases, and 15 bases separated the two germline ends. The CDR3 is made up of 15 amino acids. The CDR3 region is CASSYSRFITDTQYF. The CDR3 nucleotides read TGTGCCAGCAGTTACTCCCGGTTTATCACAGATACGCAGTATTTT.

V usage is TRBV9 and J usage is TRBJ1-4; D unclear. Trimming removed 1 base from V and 4 bases from J, with 8 bases in between. CDR1 and CDR2 from the germline V gene are SGDLS and YYNGEE. The CDR3 is made up of 14 amino acids. CDR3 bases: TGTGCCAGCAGCGTATACGGCGGTAATGAAAAACTGTTTTTT. As protein: CASSVYGGNEKLFF.

The rearrangement joins TRBV21-1 to TRBJ2-2; the D segment call TRBD1 is taken from the table without a DNA check. TRBV21-1 has pseudogene status. CDR3 length equals 14 residues. The CDR3 sequence: CASSLTGSTGELFF. Here the CDR3 DNA reads TGTGCCAGCAGCCTTACAGGATCCACCGGGGAGCTGTTTTTT.

The CDR3 DNA reads TGTGCCAGCAGCTTACAAGGAGGCAATCAGCCCCAGCATTTT. Translated, it gives CASSLQGGNQPQHF. The chain uses TRBV7-3 and TRBJ1-5, with D hard to call. Trimming shortened V by 2 bases and J by 2 bases, and 7 bases separated the two germline ends. Germline CDR1 and CDR2: SGHTA and FQGTGA. The CDR3 sequence is 14 residues long.

This clone has only a few counts. The chain employs TRBV4-3 and TRBJ1-1; D is unresolved. V was cut by 1 base and J by 7 bases, with 13 bases left in between. The CDR3 contains 14 residues. Germline assignment: CDR1 LGHNA and CDR2 YSLEER. The DNA of the CDR3 is TGCGCCAGCAGCCAAGGGCGCGGGGAGAGTGAAGCTTTCTTT. Amino acid sequence: CASSQGRGESEAFF.

This clone was seen only once. V is TRBV11-2 and J is TRBJ2-7; D uncertain. The V gene lost 5 bases and the J gene lost 2 bases, with 13 bases spanning the gap. Germline V lookup: CDR1 SGHAT, CDR2 FQNNGV. This CDR3 contains 14 residues. This CDR3 is CASSLLGQAYEQYF. CDR3 nucleotides: TGTGCCAGCAGCCTTTTGGGCCAAGCCTACGAGCAGTACTTC.

The chain couples TRBV27 to TRBJ2-3; D call uncertain. CDR3 length: 13 residues. Germline values: CDR1 MNHEY, CDR2 SMNVEV (reference sequence). Trimming left V 4 bases short and J 0 bases short, with 5 bases between. The CDR3: CASSSQSTDTQYF. CDR3 coding DNA: TGTGCCAGCAGTTCCCAAAGCACAGATACGCAGTATTTT.

The chain links TRBV7-8 to TRBJ1-4, with D hard to call. There are 14 residues in the CDR3. CDR1 is SGHVS and CDR2 is FQNEAQ in the germline V gene. V dropped 5 bases and J dropped 2 bases, with 9 bases sitting between them. The CDR3 bases are TGTGCCAGCAGCATACACCGTACTAATGAAAAACTGTTTTTT. The encoded protein is CASSIHRTNEKLFF.

This clone was picked up a small number of times. The chain is built from TRBV5-8 and TRBJ1-1, with D possibly matching TRBD1 (5 bases). V was pared by 5 bases and J by 2 bases, with 16 bases between. Germline assignment: CDR1 SGHTS and CDR2 YDEGEE. This CDR3 has 15 amino acids. The CDR3 is CASRYAAGPNTEAFF. The CDR3 DNA is TGTGCCAGCAGATACGCGGCAGGGCCCAACACTGAAGCTTTCTTT. Supplemented by reference TRBV5-8 and TRBJ1-1, the full variable domain reads EAGVTQSPTHLIKTRGQQATLRCSPISGHTSVYWYQQALGLGLQFLLWYDEGEERNRGNFPPRFSGRQFPNYSSELNVNALELEDSALYLCASRYAAGPNTEAFFGQGTRLTVV.

DNA for the CDR3: TGTGCCAGCAGCCTCGACGGGGGAAAACTGTTTTTT. Translating it yields CASSLDGGKLFF. V gene TRBV28 combines with J gene TRBJ1-4, with D possibly being TRBD1 (5 bases). Trimming pared 6 bases from V and 10 bases from J, leaving 12 bases between. CDR1 MDHEN and CDR2 SYDVKM come from the germline V gene. There are 12 residues in the CDR3.

This sequence joins TRBV5-5 and TRBJ2-3, with TRBD2 matching 16 bases. CDR1 is SGHKS and CDR2 is YYEKEE in the germline V gene (reference sequence). The CDR3 consists of 17 residues. V gave up 4 bases and J gave up 2 bases; unmatched junction bases: 4. The CDR3 DNA follows: TGTGCCAGCAGCCGCGGGACTAGCGGGAGGGTCACAGATACGCAGTATTTT. Translation gives CASSRGTSGRVTDTQYF.

This sequence joins TRBV7-8 and TRBJ1-4; unclear D gene. The CDR3 totals 15 residues. V shed 1 base and J shed 0 bases, with 6 bases lying between them. Germline CDR1 SGHVS, CDR2 FQNEAQ. This CDR3 reads CASSLVSATNEKLFF. CDR3 sequence (DNA): TGTGCCAGCAGCTTAGTGTCTGCAACTAATGAAAAACTGTTTTTT. The full variable domain, its missing parts supplied by reference TRBV7-8 and TRBJ1-4, is GAGVSQSPRYKVAKRGQDVALRCDPISGHVSLFWYQQALGQGPEFLTYFQNEAQLDKSGLPSDRFFAERPEGSVSTLKIQRTQQEDSAVYLCASSLVSATNEKLFFGSGTQLSVL.

The chain carries TRBV2 and TRBJ1-2; no reliable D call. This CDR3 has 11 residues. Per germline, CDR1 SNHLY and CDR2 FYNNEI. V was shortened by 4 bases and J by 10 bases, with 10 bases between the two germline ends. This chain's CDR3 is CASSVEGDYTF. The CDR3 DNA sequence: TGTGCCAGCAGTGTTGAGGGCGACTACACCTTC.

J is TRBJ1-5 and V is TRBV18; possible D gene TRBD1, 6 bases. Germline V lookup: CDR1 KGHSH, CDR2 LQKENI. The ends were cut back, 3 bases at V and 1 base at J, with 16 bases in the middle. There are 17 residues in the CDR3. CDR3 sequence (DNA): TGTGCCAGCTCACCGACTGCTACAGGGTTGAGCAATCAGCCCCAGCATTTT. Translated: CASSPTATGLSNQPQHF.

This chain uses TRBV24-1 with TRBJ2-1; D gene unclear. V shed 2 bases and J shed 7 bases, with 11 bases lying between them. Looked up from germline, CDR1 is KGHDR and CDR2 is SFDVKD. The CDR3 has 14 amino acids. DNA of the CDR3: TGTGCCACCAGTGATTCGGAACGGCGGAATGAGCAGTTCTTC. Translation gives CATSDSERRNEQFF.

The V gene is TRBV6-5, the J gene TRBJ2-1, with TRBD1 matching 7 bases. The length of the CDR3 is 15 residues. Germline V lookup: CDR1 MNHEY, CDR2 SVGAGI. V lost 5 bases, J lost 6 bases, and 10 bases stayed unmatched. DNA for the CDR3: TGTGCCAGCAGTCGCCGACAGGGAAGGGTCAATGAGCAGTTCTTC. This encodes CASSRRQGRVNEQFF.

The CDR3 nucleotides read TGTGCCAGCAGACCGGGACTAGCATCCGACGAGCAGTACTTC. This encodes CASRPGLASDEQYF. The chain uses TRBV2 and TRBJ2-7; TRBD2 matches 9 bases. Trimming cost V 6 bases and J 5 bases; bases outside gene matches: 8. The CDR3 is made up of 14 amino acids. Germline values: CDR1 SNHLY, CDR2 FYNNEI.

The rearrangement links TRBV15 to TRBJ2-7; perhaps TRBD2 as D (6 bases). The length of the CDR3 is 15 residues. The germline gives CDR1 LNHNV, CDR2 YYDKDF (reference sequence). V was pared by 0 bases and J by 1 base, with 10 bases between. CDR3 sequence: CATSRDRGGSYEQYF. CDR3 sequence (DNA): TGTGCCACCAGCAGAGATAGGGGAGGATCCTACGAGCAGTACTTC.

This chain connects TRBV6-5 to TRBJ2-7; a possible D gene is TRBD2 (6 bases). This CDR3 comprises 13 residues. CDR1 is MNHEY, CDR2 SVGAGI, per germline. V lost 0 bases to trimming and J lost 6 bases, with 9 bases between them. CDR3: CASSYSVGGEQYF. The CDR3 DNA is TGTGCCAGCAGTTACTCAGTCGGGGGCGAGCAGTACTTC.

J is TRBJ2-1 and V is TRBV28, with 10 bases fitting TRBD1. CDR1 is MDHEN, CDR2 SYDVKM, per germline. V was clipped by 5 bases and J by 14 bases; unmatched bases: 9. This CDR3 is 13 amino acids long. In DNA, the CDR3 is TGTGCCAGCAGTACAGGGGGGACAGGGGTGAAGTTCTTC. As protein: CASSTGGTGVKFF.

CDR3 sequence: CASSSLGSGFVAGYTF. Written as DNA, the CDR3 is TGTGCCAGCAGTTCCTTGGGAAGCGGATTTGTTGCTGGCTACACCTTC. The chain links TRBV6-2 or TRBV6-3 to TRBJ1-2; unclear D gene. Germline V gene lookup returns CDR1 MNHEY and CDR2 SVGEGT. The CDR3 spans 16 residues. Trimming cost V 4 bases and J 7 bases, with 22 bases left between them.